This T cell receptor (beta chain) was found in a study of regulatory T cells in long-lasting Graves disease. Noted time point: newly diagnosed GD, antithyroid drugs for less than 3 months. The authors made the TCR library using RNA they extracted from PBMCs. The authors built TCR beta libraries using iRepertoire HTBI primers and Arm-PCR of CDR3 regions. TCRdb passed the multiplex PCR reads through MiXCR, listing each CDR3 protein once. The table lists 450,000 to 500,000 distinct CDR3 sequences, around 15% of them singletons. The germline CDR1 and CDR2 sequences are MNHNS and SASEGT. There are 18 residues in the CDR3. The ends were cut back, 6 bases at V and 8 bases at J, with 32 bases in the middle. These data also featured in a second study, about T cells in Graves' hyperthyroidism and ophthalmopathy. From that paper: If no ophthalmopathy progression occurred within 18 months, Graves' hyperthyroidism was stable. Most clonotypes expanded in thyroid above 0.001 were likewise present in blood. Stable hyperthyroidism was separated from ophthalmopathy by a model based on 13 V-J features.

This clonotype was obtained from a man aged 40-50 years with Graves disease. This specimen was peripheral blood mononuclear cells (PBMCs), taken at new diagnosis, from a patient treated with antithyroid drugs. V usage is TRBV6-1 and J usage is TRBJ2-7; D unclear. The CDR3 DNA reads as TGTGCCAGCAGAGCTCGGAGTGGTGTAGCACAATCCCTACGACAGCAGTACTTC. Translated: CASRARSGVAQSLRQQYF.